The 18 T cell receptor beta chains given below trace back to one sample, sequenced in a study of T cell repertoires in cytomegalovirus infection. TCRdb re-called the reads through MiXCR, storing one row per CDR3 protein. Found here are roughly 500,000 distinct CDR3 sequences, about 17% of them singletons; the top ten hold 20% to 30%. The sample taken for sequencing was CD8+ T cells from PBMCs. These receptors were taken from a human donor in good health (CMV status not recorded). Some clones in this sample may be carry-over from other donors' samples.

The table lists this clonotype with a count of one. This chain joins TRBV29-1 and TRBJ2-7, with 7 bases aligning to TRBD2. V was clipped by 7 bases and J by 1 base; unmatched bases: 7. Per the germline V gene, CDR1 is SQVTM and CDR2 is ANQGSEA. This CDR3 region has 13 residues. CDR3 loop: CSAGGGDSYEQYF. The CDR3 DNA follows: TGCAGCGCGGGTGGGGGGGATTCCTACGAGCAGTACTTC.

V usage is TRBV6-5 and J usage is TRBJ2-2; D is unclear. The CDR3 spans 16 residues. Trimming removed 0 bases from V and 4 bases from J, with 12 bases in between. CDR1 MNHEY and CDR2 SVGAGI come from the germline V gene. The CDR3 here is CASSYSAPILTGELFF. The CDR3 region has the DNA TGTGCCAGCAGTTACTCGGCACCAATACTCACCGGGGAGCTGTTTTTT.

This clonotype appeared many times. The chain has TRBV28 and TRBJ2-7, with TRBD1 identical over 11 bases. The CDR3 has 18 amino acids. Trimming took 4 bases from V and 5 from J; bases not matched to a gene: 16. CDR1 and CDR2 from the germline V gene are MDHEN and SYDVKM. The CDR3 loop reads CASSSAYGRGQGAHEQYF. DNA of the CDR3: TGTGCCAGCAGTTCCGCCTACGGCCGCGGACAGGGGGCCCACGAGCAGTACTTC.

This clonotype was detected only a few times. The chain combines TRBV10-3 with TRBJ2-7, with D possibly called TRBD1 or TRBD2 (6 bases each). Trimming cost V 8 bases and J 12 bases, with 35 bases left between them. Germline lookup yields CDR1 ENHRY and CDR2 SYGVKD. The CDR3 is made up of 17 amino acids. The CDR3 loop is CAIGTPADGGTRALAYF. The CDR3 nucleotides are TGTGCCATCGGGACCCCGGCCGACGGAGGGACACGGGCCCTAGCGTACTTC.

CDR3 loop: CASSDQVEGADTQYF. The CDR3 nucleotides read TGTGCCAGCAGTGATCAGGTGGAGGGTGCAGATACGCAGTATTTT. V usage is TRBV2 and J usage is TRBJ2-3; the D gene is possibly TRBD2 (6 bases). V lost 3 bases and J lost 4, with 14 bases in between. Germline V CDR1 and CDR2: SNHLY, FYNNEI. The CDR3 extends over 15 amino acids. Together with reference TRBV2 and TRBJ2-3, the CDR3 gives the full variable domain: EPEVTQTPSHQVTQMGQEVILRCVPISNHLYFYWYRQILGQKVEFLVSFYNNEISEKSEIFDDQFSVERPDGSNFTLKIRSTKLEDSAMYFCASSDQVEGADTQYFGPGTRLTVL.

This chain uses TRBV7-3 with TRBJ2-1; 8 bases map to TRBD2. This CDR3 is 18 amino acids long. V dropped 0 bases and J dropped 7; count of bases not matched to a gene: 14. Looked up from germline, CDR1 is SGHTA and CDR2 is FQGTGA. The CDR3 bases are TGTGCCAGCAGCTTAACGTCGGGAGGGAGGGAGCAAGAGAATGAGCAGTTCTTC. Its protein product is CASSLTSGGREQENEQFF.

This clonotype occurred a few times. The V and J genes are TRBV25-1 and TRBJ2-2, with 8 bases aligning to TRBD2. After removal of 0 bases from V and 2 bases from J, the junction contained 2 bases not matched to a gene. This CDR3 is 16 amino acids long. CDR1 and CDR2 from the germline V gene are MGHDK and SYGVNS. DNA for the CDR3: TGTGCCAGCAGTGAATACGGGAGGGGAAACACCGGGGAGCTGTTTTTT. As protein: CASSEYGRGNTGELFF.

This chain links TRBV3-1 with TRBJ1-6, with a weak D call TRBD1 (5 bases). CDR1 LGHDT and CDR2 YNNKEL come from the germline V gene (reference sequence). There are 16 residues in the CDR3. Trimming stripped 0 bases from V and 3 bases from J, with 9 bases between. In DNA, the CDR3 is TGTGCCAGCAGCCAAGAAAGGGGAGGCTATAATTCACCCCTCCACTTT. Amino acids: CASSQERGGYNSPLHF.

This chain uses TRBV6-2 or TRBV6-3 with TRBJ2-7, with D possibly being TRBD1 (5 bases). The V and J ends lost 2 bases and 3 bases respectively, with 14 bases between them. The CDR3 sequence is 15 residues long. The V gene's germline CDR1 is MNHEY and CDR2 SVGEGT. The CDR3 DNA reads TGTGCCAGCAGTTACCCTCGACAAGGGGTCTACGAGCAGTACTTC. Translating gives CASSYPRQGVYEQYF.

In its sample, this clonotype was seen many times. This chain uses TRBV7-3 with TRBJ2-7; 9 positions match TRBD1. Per the germline V gene, CDR1 is SGHTA and CDR2 is FQGTGA. Trimming at V came to 1 base and at J to 5 bases, leaving 6 bases not matched to a gene. The CDR3 extends over 15 amino acids. CDR3 in amino acids: CASSLSGTGLDEQYF. For the CDR3, the DNA is TGTGCCAGCAGCTTAAGTGGGACAGGGCTCGACGAGCAGTACTTC.

There are many counts of this clonotype. The gene calls are TRBV7-3 and TRBJ2-1; 8 nucleotides match TRBD1. CDR1 and CDR2 from the germline V gene are SGHTA and FQGTGA. This CDR3 has 13 residues. V trimming: 5 bases; J trimming: 6 bases; junction bases outside the gene matches: 3. CDR3 coding DNA: TGTGCCAGCAGCGTCGACAGGGGCAATGAGCAGTTCTTC. It is translated as CASSVDRGNEQFF.

This clonotype was observed a few times. V is TRBV5-1 and J is TRBJ2-1; 12 nucleotides agree with TRBD2. Germline trimming cut 4 bases from V and 8 bases from J; bases unmatched to any gene: 10. The CDR3 loop spans 16 amino acids. Per germline, CDR1 SGHRS and CDR2 YFSETQ. Here the CDR3 DNA reads TGCGCCAGCAGCACGGGACTAGCGGGCCCCCGAGATGAGCAGTTCTTC. Translated, it gives CASSTGLAGPRDEQFF.

Notes on this clonotype: The germline gene is not matched at one end of the junction; a read error may be the cause. The genes are TRBV7-9 and TRBJ2-7, with a tentative D call TRBD2 (6 bases). Germline V gives CDR1 SEHNR, CDR2 FQNEAQ (reference sequence). There are 13 residues in the CDR3. The CDR3 is CARSSAGLREPYF. In DNA, the CDR3 is TGTGCCAGAAGCTCCGCGGGTTTACGGGAGCCGTACTTC.

Remarks on this clonotype: The conserved closing phenylalanine or tryptophan is absent in this CDR3, likely reflecting a read error. The chain has TRBV7-9 and TRBJ2-1, with D maybe TRBD1 (5 bases). The V gene's germline CDR1 is SEHNR and CDR2 FQNEAQ (reference sequence). V was shortened by 5 bases and J by 3 bases, with 14 bases between the two germline ends. This CDR3 is 15 amino acids long. CDR3 DNA sequence: TGTGCCAGCAGCCCCAGAGAGACAGTCTACAATGAGCAGTTCTAC. It encodes CASSPRETVYNEQFY.

This clonotype was found many times. The chain employs TRBV7-6 and TRBJ2-1, with D unresolved. Per germline, CDR1 SGHVS and CDR2 FNYEAQ. The CDR3 contains 13 residues. The V gene lost 5 bases and the J gene lost 10 bases, with 15 bases spanning the gap. This CDR3 is CASSPGPGEEQFF. The CDR3 bases are TGTGCCAGCAGCCCTGGACCCGGTGAGGAGCAGTTCTTC.

This clonotype was seen many times. V gene TRBV29-1 combines with J gene TRBJ2-1; tentative D call: TRBD2 (5 bases). The germline V gene has CDR1 SQVTM and CDR2 ANQGSEA. The CDR3 contains 11 residues. Trimming cost V 6 bases and J 6 bases, with 9 bases left between them. This CDR3 is CSVLDSNEQFF. CDR3 sequence (DNA): TGCAGCGTACTAGATTCCAATGAGCAGTTCTTC.

The chain carries TRBV2 and TRBJ2-1; TRBD1 matches at 7 bases. The J segment lost 2 bases and the V segment lost 3 bases, leaving 7 bases of the junction unmatched. The CDR3 is 16 residues long. Germline lookup yields CDR1 SNHLY and CDR2 FYNNEI. The CDR3 nucleotides read TGTGCCAGCAGTGAGTCCGGGACAGTCCCCTACAATGAGCAGTTCTTC. It yields the protein CASSESGTVPYNEQFF.

This chain uses TRBV19 with TRBJ1-1; 9 nucleotides line up with TRBD1. Losses at the gene ends were 7 bases for V and 1 base for J; bases not matched to a gene: 7. The CDR3 covers 15 residues. The germline gives CDR1 LNHDA, CDR2 SQIVND (reference sequence). The CDR3 sequence is CASTWTGEGNTEAFF. The DNA for the CDR3 is TGTGCCAGTACCTGGACAGGGGAAGGGAACACTGAAGCTTTCTTT.